This T cell receptor (beta chain) was observed in a study of STAT5B mutations in CD4+ large granular lymphocyte leukemia. Some clones are missing from TCRdb's copy, which holds only in-frame ones; the method was immunoSEQ multiplex PCR. The sample records 30,000 or so clones, 65% to 80% being singletons. The CDR3 has 15 amino acids. Germline CDR1 reads MNHEY; CDR2 reads SMNVEV (reference sequence). The ends lost 6 bases at V and 7 bases at J; junction bases unmatched: 3. The chain links TRBV27 to TRBJ2-2; 15 bases are shared with TRBD2. Sequenced sample: CD4+ T cells from blood buffy coats. The receptor was derived from a human donor in good health. The CDR3 protein is CASRSGLAGGGELFF. CDR3 DNA: TGTGCCAGCAGATCGGGACTAGCGGGAGGCGGGGAGCTGTTTTTT.